A selection of T cell receptor beta chains follows, all from one sample in a study of blood T cell repertoires in COVID-19. Here immunoSEQ multiplex PCR was the method, and the copy in TCRdb shows in-frame clones only, minus some. The table lists 90,000 to 100,000 clones, 82% of them singletons, with roughly a tenth in the top ten. Sequencing was done on a sample of peripheral blood. The receptors originated from a man between 65 and 85 years old with active or convalescent COVID-19. Each CDR3 is given with its conserved first and last residue. Each record gives: CDR3 DNA, CDR3 protein, J gene, D gene, V gene, clone size. The D gene is left open where the match is weak. The size field is filled for only some rows; it gives once, few, many or a size class.

CDR3 DNA: TGCGCCAGCAGCCAAGATCGGAGACAGGGCACCGGGGAGCTGTTTTTT; CDR3 protein: CASSQDRRQGTGELFF; J gene: TRBJ2-2; D gene: TRBD1; V gene: TRBV4-1; clone size: NA
CDR3 DNA: TGCGCCAGTACTACAGGGTCGTCTGGAAACACCATATATTTT; CDR3 protein: CASTTGSSGNTIYF; J gene: TRBJ1-3; D gene: NA; V gene: TRBV10-2; clone size: few
CDR3 DNA: TGTGCCAGCACTCCGCCGGGACTAGGGGGCTCTGGGGCCAACGTCCTGACTTTC; CDR3 protein: CASTPPGLGGSGANVLTF; J gene: TRBJ2-6; D gene: TRBD2; V gene: TRBV27; clone size: few
CDR3 DNA: TGCGCCAGCAGCTTGGGACAGAACTATGGCTACACCTTC; CDR3 protein: CASSLGQNYGYTF; J gene: TRBJ1-2; D gene: NA; V gene: TRBV5-1; clone size: few
CDR3 DNA: TGTGCCAGCAGTGAATTTGGGGGGGGCGGAAGCGAGCAGTACTTC; CDR3 protein: CASSEFGGGGSEQYF; J gene: TRBJ2-7; D gene: NA; V gene: TRBV6-1; clone size: NA
CDR3 DNA: TGTGCCTGGAGTGTCGGGACAGCTCCTAACAATGAGCAGTTCTTC; CDR3 protein: CAWSVGTAPNNEQFF; J gene: TRBJ2-1; D gene: TRBD1; V gene: TRBV30; clone size: NA
CDR3 DNA: TGTGCCAGCAGCCATTCCTACGAGCAGTACTTC; CDR3 protein: CASSHSYEQYF; J gene: TRBJ2-7; D gene: NA; V gene: TRBV7-2; clone size: NA
CDR3 DNA: TGTGCCAGCAGCCTGACAGGTTCCCTGTTTTTT; CDR3 protein: CASSLTGSLFF; J gene: TRBJ1-4; D gene: NA; V gene: TRBV7-8; clone size: once
CDR3 DNA: TGTGCCAGCAGTGAAAGGGCAGGGGGTAATTCACCCCTCCACTTT; CDR3 protein: CASSERAGGNSPLHF; J gene: TRBJ1-6; D gene: TRBD1; V gene: TRBV25-1; clone size: NA
CDR3 DNA: TGTGCCAGCTCACCTCGACAGGGGGGCGCAACTAATGAAAAACTGTTTTTT; CDR3 protein: CASSPRQGGATNEKLFF; J gene: TRBJ1-4; D gene: TRBD1; V gene: TRBV18; clone size: NA
CDR3 DNA: TGTGCCAGCAGCTTGGAGGAGGACCCTTACTATGGCTACACCTTC; CDR3 protein: CASSLEEDPYYGYTF; J gene: TRBJ1-2; D gene: NA; V gene: TRBV5-4; clone size: few
CDR3 DNA: TGTGCCAGTAGTACACTAGCGAGCTCCTACAATGAGCAGTTCTTC; CDR3 protein: CASSTLASSYNEQFF; J gene: TRBJ2-1; D gene: TRBD2; V gene: TRBV19; clone size: NA
CDR3 DNA: TGTGCCAGCAGCGTAGGGACAGGGGACTACACCTTC; CDR3 protein: CASSVGTGDYTF; J gene: TRBJ1-2; D gene: TRBD1; V gene: TRBV9; clone size: NA
CDR3 DNA: TGTGCCAGCAGTTTCTCCGGGAGGGAGACCCAGTACTTC; CDR3 protein: CASSFSGRETQYF; J gene: TRBJ2-5; D gene: TRBD2; V gene: TRBV27; clone size: NA
CDR3 DNA: TGTGCCATCAGTGAGTCGACGGGAAACGAGCAGTACTTC; CDR3 protein: CAISESTGNEQYF; J gene: TRBJ2-7; D gene: NA; V gene: TRBV10-3; clone size: NA
CDR3 DNA: TGTGCCAGCAGCTCGGGACAGGGCACCGGGGAGCTGTTTTTT; CDR3 protein: CASSSGQGTGELFF; J gene: TRBJ2-2; D gene: TRBD1; V gene: TRBV5-4; clone size: NA
CDR3 DNA: TGCGCCAGCAGCTTGCCTGCTCAGGGGGCTACAGATACGCAGTATTTT; CDR3 protein: CASSLPAQGATDTQYF; J gene: TRBJ2-3; D gene: TRBD1; V gene: TRBV5-1; clone size: NA
CDR3 DNA: TGTGCCAGCAGGTCGACAGGGAGGGAAAAACTGTTTTTT; CDR3 protein: CASRSTGREKLFF; J gene: TRBJ1-4; D gene: TRBD1; V gene: TRBV3-1/TRBV3-2; clone size: NA
CDR3 DNA: TGTGCCAGCATCGACAGGGGGAACGGTGGCTACACCTTC; CDR3 protein: CASIDRGNGGYTF; J gene: TRBJ1-2; D gene: TRBD1; V gene: TRBV2; clone size: NA
CDR3 DNA: TGTGCCAGCAGTTTCCGGGACAGGGTCAATCAGCCCCAGCATTTT; CDR3 protein: CASSFRDRVNQPQHF; J gene: TRBJ1-5; D gene: TRBD1; V gene: TRBV28; clone size: NA
CDR3 DNA: TGTGCCAGTAGTATCTACGACTCAGCCTACTATGGCTACACCTTC; CDR3 protein: CASSIYDSAYYGYTF; J gene: TRBJ1-2; D gene: NA; V gene: TRBV19; clone size: NA
CDR3 DNA: TGTGCCAGTAGCTCATTAGCGGGGGGGTTCACAGATACGCAGTATTTT; CDR3 protein: CASSSLAGGFTDTQYF; J gene: TRBJ2-3; D gene: TRBD2; V gene: TRBV19; clone size: NA